The next 29 T cell receptor beta chains were all read from a single sample in a study of OX40 agonist ivuxolimab in advanced cancers. Some clones are missing from TCRdb's copy, which holds only in-frame ones; the method was immunoSEQ multiplex PCR. The sample includes 70,000 or so clones, about 86% of them seen just once. The specimen was CD4+ or CD8+ T cells sorted from blood, collected in a trial of the OX40 agonist ivuxolimab. Receptors originate from an adult with an advanced solid tumor such as melanoma, head and neck, liver or kidney cancer.

This clone was observed once. This chain uses TRBV10-3 with TRBJ2-7; 7 positions agree with TRBD1. The CDR3 totals 14 residues. CDR1 and CDR2 from the germline V gene are ENHRY and SYGVKD. The V segment lost 6 bases and the J segment 5 bases; nucleotides outside the gene matches: 10. The CDR3 here is CAIRSSRGSDEQYF. In DNA form, the CDR3 reads TGTGCCATCAGATCATCCAGGGGGTCAGACGAGCAGTACTTC.

This clone was detected a few times. CDR3 bases: TGTGCCTGGAGTTGGAGACTGAAAACGAACACCGGGGAGCTGTTTTTT. Its translation is CAWSWRLKTNTGELFF. V is TRBV30 and J is TRBJ2-2; D unresolved. This CDR3 comprises 16 residues. V was cut by 2 bases and J by 0 bases, with 13 bases left in between. The V gene's germline CDR1 is GTSNPN and CDR2 SVGIG (reference sequence).

The V call is TRBV7-2, the J call TRBJ2-1; 7 bases match TRBD2. The length of the CDR3 is 14 residues. Germline values: CDR1 SGHTA, CDR2 FQGNSA. The junction had 8 bases not matched to a gene; V was cut back by 3 bases and J by 9 bases. The CDR3 sequence: CASSLGRESAEQFF. For the CDR3, the DNA is TGTGCCAGCAGCTTGGGGCGGGAGTCCGCTGAGCAGTTCTTC. Looking up the rest from reference TRBV7-2 and TRBJ2-1 gives the full variable domain: GAGVSQSPSNKVTEKGKDVELRCDPISGHTALYWYRQSLGQGLEFLIYFQGNSAPDKSGLPSDRFSAERTGGSVSTLTIQRTQQEDSAVYLCASSLGRESAEQFFGPGTRLTVL.

V is TRBV2 and J is TRBJ2-1; the match to TRBD2 covers 12 bases. Trimming at V came to 8 bases and at J to 3 bases, leaving 17 bases not matched to a gene. Germline CDR1 SNHLY, CDR2 FYNNEI. The CDR3 has 19 residues. CDR3 region: CASFRGARLAGGFYNEQFF. DNA for the CDR3: TGTGCCAGCTTCCGGGGGGCGCGCCTAGCGGGAGGGTTCTACAATGAGCAGTTCTTC. Complete variable domain (other parts from reference TRBV2 and TRBJ2-1): EPEVTQTPSHQVTQMGQEVILRCVPISNHLYFYWYRQILGQKVEFLVSFYNNEISEKSEIFDDQFSVERPDGSNFTLKIRSTKLEDSAMYFCASFRGARLAGGFYNEQFFGPGTRLTVL.

This chain connects TRBV28 to TRBJ2-5; D remains unclear. The CDR3 has 15 residues. Per germline, CDR1 MDHEN and CDR2 SYDVKM. Trimming shortened V by 6 bases and J by 2 bases, and 16 bases separated the two germline ends. The CDR3 DNA follows: TGTGCCAGCAGCTCAGTGGGGTCGCGTCAAGAGACCCAGTACTTC. Residues: CASSSVGSRQETQYF.

There are a few counts of this clone. V is TRBV6-5 and J is TRBJ1-5, with unresolved D. Between the trimmed V and J ends, which lost 2 bases and 5 bases, there was a span of 7 bases. This CDR3 spans 13 amino acids. The germline V gene has CDR1 MNHEY and CDR2 SVGAGI. This CDR3 is CASSYTSHQPQHF. The DNA for the CDR3 is TGTGCCAGCAGTTACACGTCTCATCAGCCCCAGCATTTT.

The chain joins TRBV2 to TRBJ1-5; D gene ambiguous. The CDR3 extends over 15 amino acids. V was pared by 4 bases and J by 2 bases, with 12 bases between. The germline V gene encodes CDR1 SNHLY and CDR2 FYNNEI. The CDR3 coding sequence is TGTGCCAGCAGTGCCGACCTAGGAGGCAATCAGCCCCAGCATTTT. The encoded protein is CASSADLGGNQPQHF.

V is TRBV5-1 and J is TRBJ2-3; TRBD1 matches at 9 bases. This CDR3 is built from 16 residues. Germline CDR1 is SGHRS and CDR2 is YFSETQ. V gave up 5 bases and J gave up 5 bases; unmatched junction bases: 12. CDR3 DNA sequence: TGCGCCAGCAGGAGGACAGGGGATTCACTTGGAGATACGCAGTATTTT. Amino acids: CASRRTGDSLGDTQYF.

Only one count was recorded for this clone. The rearrangement uses TRBV28 and TRBJ2-5, with D unclear. V was shortened by 1 base and J by 2 bases, with 5 bases between the two germline ends. This CDR3 has 13 amino acids. Germline CDR1 reads MDHEN; CDR2 reads SYDVKM. CDR3 in DNA: TGTGCCAGCAGTTTATTACATCAAGAGACCCAGTACTTC. Encoded protein: CASSLLHQETQYF.

This chain joins TRBV28 and TRBJ1-2, with unresolved D. In germline, CDR1 is MDHEN, CDR2 SYDVKM. Trimming removed 3 bases from V and 4 bases from J, with 12 bases in between. The CDR3 is 14 amino acids. This CDR3 reads CASSFQSRSYGYTF. In nucleotides, the CDR3 is TGTGCCAGCAGTTTTCAGTCAAGGTCCTATGGCTACACCTTC.

In DNA, the CDR3 is TGTGTCTTTGGTGGGAGCTCCTACAATGAGCAGTTCTTC. Protein product: CVFGGSSYNEQFF. The chain recombines TRBV7-9 with TRBJ2-1, with TRBD2 as a possible D gene (5 bases). The germline V gene has CDR1 SEHNR and CDR2 FQNEAQ (reference sequence). The CDR3 spans 13 residues.

The chain is built from TRBV19 and TRBJ1-1, with D unclear. V was pared by 7 bases and J by 1 base, with 10 bases between. The CDR3 consists of 13 residues. Germline CDR1 LNHDA, CDR2 SQIVND (reference sequence). The CDR3: CASTSTQNTEAFF. Written as DNA, the CDR3 is TGTGCCAGTACCTCGACCCAGAACACTGAAGCTTTCTTT.

The CDR3 sequence is CASSQSGQIGNTIYF. The CDR3 DNA sequence: TGTGCCAGCAGCCAATCGGGACAGATAGGAAACACCATATATTTT. The chain links TRBV7-9 to TRBJ1-3; the match to TRBD1 covers 7 bases. The CDR3 is 15 amino acids. Germline trimming cut 5 bases from V and 4 bases from J; bases unmatched to any gene: 8. In germline, CDR1 is SEHNR, CDR2 FQNEAQ (reference sequence).

The rearrangement uses TRBV5-4 and TRBJ1-2; D ambiguous. The CDR3 length is 15 residues. The V end was cut by 5 bases, the J end by 0 bases, with 14 bases between. CDR1 and CDR2 (germline): SGHNT, YYREEE (reference sequence). The CDR3 protein is CASRLLREPNYGYTF. CDR3 in DNA: TGTGCCAGCAGACTATTAAGGGAGCCTAACTATGGCTACACCTTC.

This chain connects TRBV29-1 to TRBJ2-7; D may correspond to TRBD1 or TRBD2 (5 bases each). The CDR3 is 14 residues long. Germline CDR1 and CDR2: SQVTM and ANQGSEA. V was cut by 6 bases and J by 2 bases, with 17 bases left in between. The CDR3 coding sequence is TGCAGCGTGTCTCTCTGGGACGGTACCTACGAGCAGTACTTC. It encodes CSVSLWDGTYEQYF.

The rearrangement uses TRBV5-1 and TRBJ1-2, with D uncertain. The CDR3 is 12 amino acids. Germline V gene sequence: CDR1 SGHRS, CDR2 YFSETQ. V dropped 0 bases and J dropped 8 bases, with 8 bases sitting between them. The CDR3 loop is CASSLAEGGYTF. The CDR3 nucleotides are TGCGCCAGCAGCTTGGCGGAGGGAGGCTACACCTTC.

CDR3 protein: CASSPAGLAGTGELFF. The CDR3 DNA is TGCGCCAGCAGCCCAGCAGGGCTAGCGGGGACCGGGGAGCTGTTTTTT. The V call is TRBV5-1, the J call TRBJ2-2; 9 nucleotides align to TRBD2. V trimming: 4 bases; J trimming: 5 bases; junction bases outside the gene matches: 9. The CDR3 contains 16 residues. Germline CDR1 and CDR2: SGHRS and YFSETQ.

The chain combines TRBV7-2 with TRBJ1-2; 7 bases map to TRBD1. This CDR3 has 15 residues. J lost 4 bases, V lost 3 bases, and 8 bases had no gene match. The germline V gene encodes CDR1 SGHTA and CDR2 FQGNSA. Written as DNA, the CDR3 is TGTGCCAGCAGCTTTTACGACAGGGCCCCCTATGGCTACACCTTC. Residues: CASSFYDRAPYGYTF.

The rearrangement joins TRBV5-1 to TRBJ1-6; 7 nucleotides align to TRBD1. The CDR3 runs to 14 residues. The junction had 5 bases not matched to a gene; V was cut back by 4 bases and J by 7 bases. Germline CDR1 SGHRS, CDR2 YFSETQ. This chain's CDR3 is CASSRGTVNSPLHF. The CDR3 bases are TGCGCCAGCAGCCGCGGGACAGTAAATTCACCCCTCCACTTT.

The DNA of the CDR3 is TGTGCCAGCAGCTCCTCGACAGGGGGGGAGACCCAGTACTTC. This codes for CASSSSTGGETQYF. The chain recombines TRBV7-2 with TRBJ2-5, with TRBD1 identical over 9 bases. The V gene's germline CDR1 is SGHTA and CDR2 FQGNSA. Trimming took 4 bases from V and 5 from J; bases not matched to a gene: 5. The CDR3 consists of 14 residues.

This chain connects TRBV19 to TRBJ1-2; D is unclear. The CDR3 is 14 amino acids. Germline V CDR1 and CDR2: LNHDA, SQIVND (reference sequence). The ends were cut back, 3 bases at V and 4 bases at J, with 12 bases in the middle. Here the CDR3 reads CASSMVDNLYGYTF. The CDR3 nucleotides read TGTGCCAGTAGTATGGTAGACAACCTCTATGGCTACACCTTC.

This chain links TRBV2 with TRBJ1-5, with 8 bases that match TRBD1. The V and J ends lost 4 bases and 6 bases, in that order; junction bases with no gene match: 14. The CDR3 is 17 residues long. Germline V gene lookup returns CDR1 SNHLY and CDR2 FYNNEI. The CDR3 nucleotides read TGTGCCAGCAGTGGGGGACAGGAGGGAGTAGCGAGTCAGCCCCAGCATTTT. It specifies CASSGGQEGVASQPQHF.

The CDR3 DNA follows: TGTGCCCGGGAGGGGGGGACAGGGTATGGCTACACCTTC. Residues: CAREGGTGYGYTF. This chain joins TRBV30 and TRBJ1-2; the match to TRBD1 covers 9 bases. V was pared by 8 bases and J by 5 bases, with 9 bases of the junction left unmatched. The CDR3 is 13 residues long. The germline V gene has CDR1 GTSNPN and CDR2 SVGIG (reference sequence).

The gene calls are TRBV6-6 and TRBJ1-2, with D hard to call. CDR1 is MNHNY and CDR2 is SVGAGI in the germline V gene (reference sequence). The CDR3 consists of 12 residues. V was pared by 9 bases and J by 2 bases, with 10 bases between. The CDR3 coding sequence is TGTGCCAGTAAAAGGATGAACTATGGCTACACCTTC. Amino acid sequence: CASKRMNYGYTF.

This clone appeared a few times. The chain recombines TRBV7-2 with TRBJ1-4, with TRBD1 as a possible D gene (5 bases). CDR3 length equals 15 residues. From germline, CDR1 is SGHTA and CDR2 FQGNSA. Trimming took off 6 bases at V and 4 bases at J, with 15 bases between the two ends. The CDR3 DNA reads as TGTGCCAGCAGTACTAAGGTGGGGGGTAATGAAAAACTGTTTTTT. It encodes CASSTKVGGNEKLFF.

J is TRBJ2-2 and V is TRBV5-1, with 10 bases identical to TRBD1. The CDR3 length is 15 residues. Trimming at V came to 5 bases and at J to 7 bases, leaving 8 bases not matched to a gene. Germline CDR1 reads SGHRS; CDR2 reads YFSETQ. The CDR3 is CASSRGQGDGGELFF. In nucleotides, the CDR3 is TGCGCCAGCAGTCGTGGACAGGGGGACGGCGGGGAGCTGTTTTTT.

This sequence joins TRBV28 and TRBJ1-5; maybe TRBD1 (6 bases). V was shortened by 2 bases and J by 4 bases, with 18 bases between the two germline ends. The CDR3 spans 17 residues. CDR1 and CDR2 (germline): MDHEN, SYDVKM. The CDR3 region is CASSLSPARTANQPQHF. CDR3 nucleotide sequence: TGTGCCAGCAGTTTAAGTCCCGCCCGGACAGCTAATCAGCCCCAGCATTTT.

The gene calls are TRBV11-2 and TRBJ2-7, with D tentatively TRBD2 (5 bases). From germline, CDR1 is SGHAT and CDR2 FQNNGV. V shed 4 bases and J shed 0 bases, with 13 bases lying between them. This CDR3 region has 15 residues. The CDR3: CASSSGWLSSYEQYF. CDR3 coding DNA: TGTGCCAGCAGCTCGGGGTGGTTATCCTCCTACGAGCAGTACTTC. The whole variable domain, filled in from reference TRBV11-2 and TRBJ2-7, reads EAGVAQSPRYKIIEKRQSVAFWCNPISGHATLYWYQQILGQGPKLLIQFQNNGVVDDSQLPKDRFSAERLKGVDSTLKIQPAKLEDSAVYLCASSSGWLSSYEQYFGPGTRLTVT.

The V and J genes are TRBV9 and TRBJ1-4, with TRBD1 identical over 7 bases. The V and J ends lost 3 bases and 7 bases, in that order; junction bases with no gene match: 12. Germline CDR1 reads SGDLS; CDR2 reads YYNGEE. This CDR3 comprises 16 residues. The CDR3 DNA reads as TGTGCCAGCAGCGCAAGAGGTGGGACAGTCGGTGAAAAACTGTTTTTT. This encodes CASSARGGTVGEKLFF.